A single sample is the source of the 13 T cell receptor beta chains below, sequenced in a study of coeliac disease. The protocol was immunoSEQ multiplex PCR, while the TCRdb copy is restricted to in-frame clones and leaves out a portion. The table shows 8,000 to 10,000 clones, with under 70% occurring only once. Specimen: lamina propria lymphocytes from the gut. Source of these receptors: a woman aged 60-75 years with celiac disease.

J is TRBJ2-2 and V is TRBV13; TRBD2 matches at 8 bases. CDR3 size: 15 residues. Germline CDR1 is PRHDT and CDR2 is FYEKMQ (reference sequence). V gave up 5 bases and J gave up 4 bases; unmatched junction bases: 6. CDR3 DNA sequence: TGTGCCAGCAGCCCGCGGGGGGAGGGCACCGGGGAGCTGTTTTTT. Translating it yields CASSPRGEGTGELFF.

This chain uses TRBV30 with TRBJ2-2, with D tentatively TRBD2 (5 bases). The V end lost 3 bases, the J end lost 5 bases, and 19 bases lay between the germline ends. CDR1 and CDR2 (germline): GTSNPN, SVGIG (reference sequence). The CDR3 totals 16 residues. CDR3 in amino acids: CAWSLVTGGRTGELFF. CDR3 coding DNA: TGTGCCTGGAGCCTTGTCACCGGCGGGCGAACCGGGGAGCTGTTTTTT.

The chain is built from TRBV5-1 and TRBJ1-5; the match to TRBD1 covers 8 bases. The CDR3 has 15 amino acids. Germline V gene data show CDR1 as SGHRS and CDR2 as YFSETQ. V was clipped by 4 bases and J by 4 bases; unmatched bases: 7. The CDR3 loop is CASSPTGTGNQPQHF. The DNA for the CDR3 is TGCGCCAGCAGCCCTACTGGGACAGGAAATCAGCCCCAGCATTTT.

This clone was seen a few times. This chain uses TRBV7-9 with TRBJ1-2; D is possibly TRBD1 (5 bases). This CDR3 spans 14 amino acids. V was shortened by 0 bases and J by 3 bases, with 8 bases between the two germline ends. Germline CDR1 and CDR2: SEHNR and FQNEAQ (reference sequence). This CDR3 reads CASSLAPQDYGYTF. In DNA, the CDR3 is TGTGCCAGCAGCTTAGCCCCACAGGACTATGGCTACACCTTC.

The chain uses TRBV10-3 and TRBJ2-5, with TRBD1 matching over 9 bases. Germline CDR1 is ENHRY and CDR2 is SYGVKD. This CDR3 spans 13 amino acids. V shed 8 bases, J shed 3 bases, and the junction held 4 bases outside the gene matches. The CDR3 reads CAIGRDREETQYF. The CDR3 DNA sequence: TGTGCCATCGGGAGGGACAGGGAAGAGACCCAGTACTTC.

This sequence joins TRBV6-1 and TRBJ1-2; no reliable D call. There are 13 residues in the CDR3. V lost 2 bases, J lost 5 bases, and 9 bases lay in between. Per the germline V gene, CDR1 is MNHNS and CDR2 is SASEGT. CDR3 DNA sequence: TGTGCCAGCAGTGAATCGAGCGTTTATGGCTACACCTTC. Translating gives CASSESSVYGYTF.

The chain links TRBV7-2 to TRBJ2-5, with 7 nucleotides matching TRBD2. Losses at the gene ends were 1 base for V and 2 bases for J; bases not matched to a gene: 7. Germline loops: CDR1 SGHTA, CDR2 FQGNSA. This CDR3 comprises 16 residues. The CDR3 spells CASSLGAGVLQETQYF. CDR3 nucleotide sequence: TGTGCCAGCAGCTTAGGGGCGGGGGTGCTTCAAGAGACCCAGTACTTC.

CDR3 nucleotide sequence: TGTGCCAGCAGCCTCCCCGGAGGGGTTTGGAATGAGCAGTTCTTC. Translating gives CASSLPGGVWNEQFF. The chain combines TRBV5-4 with TRBJ2-1; possible D gene TRBD2, 6 bases. This CDR3 is built from 15 residues. The germline V gene encodes CDR1 SGHNT and CDR2 YYREEE (reference sequence). V shed 4 bases and J shed 7 bases, with 18 bases lying between them.

This clone has more than one count but fewer than ten. The chain uses TRBV7-9 and TRBJ2-6; 8 nucleotides line up with TRBD1. This CDR3 region has 17 residues. CDR1 SEHNR and CDR2 FQNEAQ come from the germline V gene (reference sequence). V lost 4 bases to trimming and J lost 2 bases; unmatched junction nucleotides: 7. The CDR3 region is CASSSRPGGTGANVLTF. The CDR3 DNA reads TGTGCCAGCAGCTCACGGCCAGGGGGCACTGGGGCCAACGTCCTGACTTTC.

The chain combines TRBV6-5 with TRBJ1-1, with 7 bases that match TRBD1. Germline loops: CDR1 MNHEY, CDR2 SVGAGI. The CDR3 is made up of 16 amino acids. Trimming took 0 bases from V and 1 from J; bases not matched to a gene: 5. CDR3 amino acids: CASSYSTGRKNTEAFF. For the CDR3, the DNA is TGTGCCAGCAGTTACTCGACAGGGAGGAAGAACACTGAAGCTTTCTTT.

This clone ranks as large. The chain employs TRBV5-1 and TRBJ2-7, with 8 bases that match TRBD1. CDR3 length: 14 residues. The V gene's germline CDR1 is SGHRS and CDR2 YFSETQ. V lost 2 bases and J lost 6; bases outside the gene matches: 7. CDR3 sequence: CASSFYGQGGEQYF. CDR3 coding DNA: TGCGCCAGCAGCTTCTACGGACAGGGCGGCGAGCAGTACTTC.

The chain recombines TRBV4-1 with TRBJ2-5; D may be TRBD2 (5 bases). V lost 0 bases and J lost 5, with 16 bases in between. CDR1 MGHRA and CDR2 YSYEKL come from the germline V gene. There are 16 residues in the CDR3. This CDR3 is CASSQDPSGSRETQYF. CDR3 nucleotide sequence: TGCGCCAGCAGCCAAGATCCTTCGGGGTCCCGGGAGACCCAGTACTTC.

V gene TRBV18 combines with J gene TRBJ1-3, with TRBD1 matching over 7 bases. The CDR3 totals 12 residues. The germline CDR1 and CDR2 sequences are KGHSH and LQKENI. J lost 4 bases, V lost 8 bases, and 2 bases had no gene match. The CDR3 DNA follows: TGTGCCAGCGGGACAGTCGGAAACACCATATATTTT. It encodes CASGTVGNTIYF.